The present T cell receptor (beta chain) was sequenced within a study of Graves' ophthalmopathy and Graves' hyperthyroidism. Study context: No treatment had been given when peripheral blood was collected at initial diagnosis.

Germline V gene sequence: CDR1 SEHNR, CDR2 FQNEAQ (reference sequence). This CDR3 is built from 14 residues. V lost 0 bases to trimming and J lost 5 bases, with 10 bases between them. Under 3 months in duration, the ophthalmopathy in affected donors had moderate-to-severe activity, CAS ≥3 and NOSPECS ≥4. The sample holds many counts of this clonotype. CDR3 regions of TCR beta were amplified from RNA transcripts. The authors performed first-round RT-PCR with HTBI primers and then a second-round multiplex PCR. TCRdb redid the calling of the multiplex PCR reads with MiXCR, one entry per CDR3 protein. Of around 670,000 distinct CDR3 sequences listed, around 40% are singletons.

This sequence joins TRBV7-9 and TRBJ2-5; no reliable D call. This TCR came from an adult man with Graves' ophthalmopathy. Sequencing input: peripheral blood. The CDR3 protein is CASSLASKRETQYF. The CDR3 coding sequence is TGTGCCAGCAGCTTAGCCTCTAAAAGGGAGACCCAGTACTTC.